One sample yielded the 20 T cell receptor beta chains listed below, sequenced in a study of cytomegalovirus exposure and HLA in healthy donors. It was with 60 Vbeta and 13 Jbeta primers that the PCR ran. The repertoire was sequenced with immunoSEQ multiplex PCR; TCRdb's copy has only in-frame clones and lacks some. The sample has approximately 170,000 clones; approximately 80% are singletons. The sequenced material came from PBMCs. Receptors originate from a male donor in good health and CMV-seropositive.

The V call is TRBV15, the J call TRBJ1-2; weak D call: TRBD1 (6 bases). CDR1 and CDR2 from the germline V gene are LNHNV and YYDKDF (reference sequence). The ends were cut back, 0 bases at V and 6 bases at J, with 11 bases in the middle. The CDR3 spans 14 residues. Here the CDR3 reads CATSREGGGNGYTF. CDR3 DNA: TGTGCCACCAGCAGAGAAGGGGGGGGAAATGGCTACACCTTC.

The chain recombines TRBV4-1 with TRBJ1-2, with D perhaps matching TRBD1 (5 bases). Germline V gene sequence: CDR1 MGHRA, CDR2 YSYEKL. This CDR3 spans 15 amino acids. V dropped 4 bases and J dropped 2 bases, with 14 bases sitting between them. CDR3 protein: CASSPQGLTNYGYTF. In nucleotides, the CDR3 is TGCGCCAGCAGCCCCCAGGGACTGACGAACTATGGCTACACCTTC.

This clone showed up just once. In DNA, the CDR3 is TGTGCCAGCAGCCAAGGGGTTACATCCAGGGGCTACACCTTC. The encoded protein is CASSQGVTSRGYTF. The J gene is TRBJ1-2, the V gene TRBV14, with unresolved D. The CDR3 length is 14 residues. V was shortened by 1 base and J by 8 bases, with 14 bases between the two germline ends. CDR1 is SGHDN and CDR2 is FVKESK in the germline V gene.

V is TRBV29-1 and J is TRBJ1-5; the match to TRBD1 covers 11 bases. From germline, CDR1 is SQVTM and CDR2 ANQGSEA. V lost 3 bases to trimming and J lost 7 bases; unmatched junction nucleotides: 2. CDR3 length equals 13 residues. The CDR3 protein is CSVEGQGGQPQHF. For the CDR3, the DNA is TGCAGCGTTGAGGGACAGGGGGGACAGCCCCAGCATTTT. The full variable domain, completed using reference TRBV29-1 and TRBJ1-5, is SAVISQKPSRDICQRGTSLTIQCQVDSQVTMMFWYRQQPGQSLTLIATANQGSEATYESGFVIDKFPISRPNLTFSTLTVSNMSPEDSSIYLCSVEGQGGQPQHFGDGTRLSIL.

The chain couples TRBV9 to TRBJ2-2; 8 positions match TRBD1. V was clipped by 3 bases and J by 5 bases; unmatched bases: 9. Germline-derived CDR1 and CDR2 are SGDLS and YYNGEE. The CDR3 is made up of 16 amino acids. The CDR3: CASSEQAGGLTGELFF. The CDR3 DNA follows: TGTGCCAGCAGCGAGCAGGCAGGGGGCCTAACCGGGGAGCTGTTTTTT.

This clone was detected only a few times. This chain uses TRBV4-2 with TRBJ1-2, with D tentatively TRBD1 (6 bases). With 1 base removed from V and 3 bases from J, the gap between germline ends came to 12 bases. This CDR3 is built from 15 residues. The V gene's germline CDR1 is LGHNA and CDR2 YNFKEQ. The CDR3 region has the DNA TGTGCCAGCAGCCAAGGTTCGGGACAAGACTATGGCTACACCTTC. Translation gives CASSQGSGQDYGYTF.

The J gene is TRBJ2-3, the V gene TRBV4-2, with TRBD2 matching 8 bases. Germline V gives CDR1 LGHNA, CDR2 YNFKEQ. Trimming cost V 8 bases and J 4 bases; bases outside gene matches: 8. There are 14 residues in the CDR3. The CDR3 protein is CASRGGLASDTQYF. The CDR3, as DNA: TGTGCCAGCCGGGGGGGGCTAGCCTCAGATACGCAGTATTTT.

The chain links TRBV7-6 to TRBJ2-5, with 11 bases identical to TRBD2. J was trimmed by 5 bases and V by 6 bases; bases with no gene match: 8. There are 15 residues in the CDR3. CDR1 is SGHVS, CDR2 FNYEAQ, per germline. The CDR3 is CASSPRIAGGETQYF. CDR3 DNA: TGTGCCAGCAGTCCTAGGATAGCGGGAGGGGAGACCCAGTACTTC.

This clone was recorded only once. This sequence joins TRBV5-1 and TRBJ1-3; a weak D match, TRBD1 (5 bases). The V gene's germline CDR1 is SGHRS and CDR2 YFSETQ. V was clipped by 2 bases and J by 5 bases, with 20 bases between them. The CDR3 extends over 17 amino acids. The CDR3 nucleotides read TGCGCCAGCAGCTTCTGGGACTCGGGGGTAACACGAAACACCATATATTTT. Amino acid sequence: CASSFWDSGVTRNTIYF.

The chain combines TRBV4-2 with TRBJ1-2; D may be TRBD1 (5 bases). CDR3 size: 13 residues. Per the germline V gene, CDR1 is LGHNA and CDR2 is YNFKEQ. Deletions cut 0 bases from V and 8 bases from J, with 10 bases between. CDR3 nucleotides: TGTGCCAGCAGCCAAGACCGCTCAGGGGGCTACACCTTC. Its protein is CASSQDRSGGYTF.

DNA for the CDR3: TGTGCCGGACCCGGGACAGGAAATTGGCAGTACTTC. This translates into CAGPGTGNWQYF. This chain connects TRBV10-3 to TRBJ2-7; 8 bases agree with TRBD1. Germline CDR1 ENHRY, CDR2 SYGVKD. The CDR3 is 12 residues long. The V segment lost 11 bases and the J segment 9 bases; nucleotides outside the gene matches: 12.

This chain uses TRBV21-1 with TRBJ1-2. TRBV21-1 is shown as a pseudogene. This CDR3 region has 17 residues. The CDR3 spells CASTPAPVSLKRRGYTF. CDR3 in DNA: TGTGCCAGCACCCCCGCCCCGGTTTCGTTAAAGAGGAGAGGCTACACCTTC.

The chain employs TRBV19 and TRBJ1-5; the match to TRBD1 covers 7 bases. Looked up from germline, CDR1 is LNHDA and CDR2 is SQIVND (reference sequence). This CDR3 has 15 residues. V dropped 6 bases and J dropped 4; count of bases not matched to a gene: 9. As DNA, the CDR3 is TGTGCCAGTAGCCAGGGGGAATTGGCGAATCAGCCCCAGCATTTT. Translation: CASSQGELANQPQHF.

The V gene is TRBV5-6, the J gene TRBJ2-7, with 12 bases that match TRBD1. V gave up 3 bases and J gave up 4 bases; unmatched junction bases: 8. This CDR3 comprises 16 residues. The germline gives CDR1 SGHDT, CDR2 YYEEEE. The CDR3 region has the DNA TGTGCCAGCAGCTCCGGGGGGACAGGGGGCGTTTACGAGCAGTACTTC. Translating gives CASSSGGTGGVYEQYF.

Note on this clone: The missing conserved phenylalanine or tryptophan at the end of this CDR3 makes a read error likely. The chain uses TRBV7-2 and TRBJ1-6; D is perhaps TRBD1 (5 bases). Germline CDR1 and CDR2: SGHTA and FQGNSA. V lost 3 bases and J 7 bases, leaving 16 bases between the germline ends. The CDR3 is made up of 16 amino acids. DNA for the CDR3: TGTGCCAGCAGCTTTGGGCCTGTGGGGGGGAATTCACCCCTCCACTCT. It translates to CASSFGPVGGNSPLHS.

DNA of the CDR3: TGTGCCAGCAGCGCCCGCCGGGACTCCCGTACAGATACGCAGTATTTT. Amino acids: CASSARRDSRTDTQYF. This sequence joins TRBV7-8 and TRBJ2-3; D possibly corresponds to TRBD2 (6 bases). The V gene lost 5 bases and the J gene lost 3 bases, with 18 bases spanning the gap. CDR1 and CDR2 (germline): SGHVS, FQNEAQ. CDR3 length: 16 residues. Complete variable domain (other parts from reference TRBV7-8 and TRBJ2-3): GAGVSQSPRYKVAKRGQDVALRCDPISGHVSLFWYQQALGQGPEFLTYFQNEAQLDKSGLPSDRFFAERPEGSVSTLKIQRTQQEDSAVYLCASSARRDSRTDTQYFGPGTRLTVL.

The V call is TRBV6-1, the J call TRBJ2-1; maybe TRBD1 (5 bases). This CDR3 contains 12 residues. Trimming stripped 1 base from V and 8 bases from J, with 6 bases between. Germline lookup yields CDR1 MNHNS and CDR2 SASEGT. The CDR3 region is CASSEVQDEQFF. As DNA, the CDR3 is TGTGCCAGCAGTGAAGTACAGGATGAGCAGTTCTTC.

V is TRBV7-9 and J is TRBJ1-6; tentative D call: TRBD1 (5 bases). Trimming left V 6 bases short and J 5 bases short, with 11 bases between. Germline V lookup: CDR1 SEHNR, CDR2 FQNEAQ (reference sequence). The CDR3 covers 14 residues. The CDR3 spells CASSFSRDNSPLHF. In nucleotides, the CDR3 is TGTGCCAGCAGTTTCTCCAGGGATAATTCACCCCTCCACTTT.

The rearrangement uses TRBV2 and TRBJ1-3; no clear D. The CDR3 is 13 amino acids. Germline CDR1 SNHLY, CDR2 FYNNEI. Trimming shortened V by 7 bases and J by 0 bases, and 7 bases separated the two germline ends. The CDR3 nucleotides read TGTGCCAGCATGGCGGACTCTGGAAACACCATATATTTT. It specifies CASMADSGNTIYF.

The J gene is TRBJ1-5, the V gene TRBV15; D might be TRBD1 (6 bases). This CDR3 spans 15 amino acids. Between the trimmed V and J ends, which lost 1 base and 4 bases, there was a span of 11 bases. Germline-derived CDR1 and CDR2 are LNHNV and YYDKDF (reference sequence). This chain's CDR3 is CATSRAPDRNQPQHF. The CDR3 coding sequence is TGTGCCACCAGCAGAGCCCCCGACAGGAATCAGCCCCAGCATTTT.